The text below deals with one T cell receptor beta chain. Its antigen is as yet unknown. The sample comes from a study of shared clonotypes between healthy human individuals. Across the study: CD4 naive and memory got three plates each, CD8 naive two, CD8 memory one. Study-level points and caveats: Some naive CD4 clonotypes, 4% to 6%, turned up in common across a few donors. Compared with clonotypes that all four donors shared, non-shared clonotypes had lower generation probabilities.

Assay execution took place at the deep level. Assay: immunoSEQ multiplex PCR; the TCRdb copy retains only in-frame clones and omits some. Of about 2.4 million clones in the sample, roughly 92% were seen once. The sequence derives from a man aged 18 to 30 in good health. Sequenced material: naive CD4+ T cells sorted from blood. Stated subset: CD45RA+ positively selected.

The CDR3 region is CASSLPLPGAPLHF. As DNA, the CDR3 is TGCGCCAGCAGCTTGCCCCTGCCGGGGGCACCCCTCCACTTT. The chain carries TRBV5-1 and TRBJ1-6, with D possibly TRBD1 on 5 matching bases. Germline V CDR1 and CDR2: SGHRS, YFSETQ. Between the trimmed V and J ends, which lost 1 base and 11 bases, there was a span of 13 bases. CDR3 length: 14 amino acids.